This TCR beta chain was documented in a study of early T cells in non-severe SARS-CoV-2 infection. This clonotype appeared a few times. The CDR3 is 17 amino acids. The germline gives CDR1 SGHAT, CDR2 FQNNGV. V was pared by 1 base and J by 2 bases, with 14 bases between. TCRdb re-analysed the 5' RACE reads in MiXCR, keeping a single row per CDR3 protein. The repertoire holds about 60,000 distinct CDR3 sequences, over 9% seen once, with just under 3% in the top ten. This TCR was recovered from an adult who was a healthcare worker with PCR-confirmed SARS-CoV-2 infection or an uninfected control (not recorded which). The rearrangement links TRBV11-2 to TRBJ2-2; D is tentatively TRBD1 or TRBD2 (5 bases each). The input for sequencing was whole blood, taken at baseline. The CDR3 coding sequence is TGTGCCAGCAGCTTAGTGAACAGGAGGAAAAACACCGGGGAGCTGTTTTTT. It translates to CASSLVNRRKNTGELFF.